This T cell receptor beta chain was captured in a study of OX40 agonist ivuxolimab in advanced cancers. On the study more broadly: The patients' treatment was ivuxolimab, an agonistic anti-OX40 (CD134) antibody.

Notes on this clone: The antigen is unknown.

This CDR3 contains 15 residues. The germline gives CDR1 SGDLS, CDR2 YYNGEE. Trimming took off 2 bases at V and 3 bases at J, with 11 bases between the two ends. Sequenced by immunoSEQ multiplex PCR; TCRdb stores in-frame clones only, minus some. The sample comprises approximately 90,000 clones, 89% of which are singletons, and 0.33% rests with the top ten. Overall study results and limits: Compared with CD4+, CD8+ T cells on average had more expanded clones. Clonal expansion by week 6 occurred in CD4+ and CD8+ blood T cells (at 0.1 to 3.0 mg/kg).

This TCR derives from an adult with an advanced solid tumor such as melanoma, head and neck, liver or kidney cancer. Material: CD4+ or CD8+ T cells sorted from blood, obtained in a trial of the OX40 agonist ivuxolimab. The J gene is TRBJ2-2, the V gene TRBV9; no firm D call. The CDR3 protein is CASSVEVDDTGELFF. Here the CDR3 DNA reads TGTGCCAGCAGCGTCGAAGTAGATGACACCGGGGAGCTGTTTTTT.